This T cell receptor (beta chain) appears in the sequencing data of a study of cytomegalovirus exposure and HLA in healthy donors. Study as a whole: Researchers previously reported finding about 110 million unique TCR beta sequences from some 180 million T cells.

Study-wide results and limits: In vitro data verified a few CMV-associated chains as specific for CMV antigens. In most subjects, TCR beta sequences reportedly gave accurate predictions of HLA-A and HLA-B alleles. Sequencing depth across donors, presence/absence analyses assumed, was roughly uniform.

A remark on this clone: The antigen is not known.

Germline CDR1 KGHSH, CDR2 LQKENI. V was clipped by 5 bases and J by 2 bases; unmatched bases: 10. This CDR3 has 16 residues. The PCR used 60 Vbeta and 13 Jbeta primers. Libraries were prepared by immunoSEQ multiplex PCR; TCRdb keeps only in-frame clonotypes and omits some of them. The sample data list under 200,000 clones. The J gene is TRBJ2-3, the V gene TRBV18; 7 bases agree with TRBD2. Sequenced: PBMCs. This sequence originates from a woman between 18 and 29 years old in good health and CMV-seropositive. In DNA form, the CDR3 reads TGTGCCAGCTCATCGAATAGAGCGGGGACCACAGATACGCAGTATTTT. The encoded protein is CASSSNRAGTTDTQYF. The variable domain in full, with the rest retrieved from reference TRBV18 and TRBJ2-3, is NAGVMQNPRHLVRRRGQEARLRCSPMKGHSHVYWYRQLPEEGLKFMVYLQKENIIDESGMPKERFSAEFPKEGPSILRIQQVVRGDSAAYFCASSSNRAGTTDTQYFGPGTRLTVL.